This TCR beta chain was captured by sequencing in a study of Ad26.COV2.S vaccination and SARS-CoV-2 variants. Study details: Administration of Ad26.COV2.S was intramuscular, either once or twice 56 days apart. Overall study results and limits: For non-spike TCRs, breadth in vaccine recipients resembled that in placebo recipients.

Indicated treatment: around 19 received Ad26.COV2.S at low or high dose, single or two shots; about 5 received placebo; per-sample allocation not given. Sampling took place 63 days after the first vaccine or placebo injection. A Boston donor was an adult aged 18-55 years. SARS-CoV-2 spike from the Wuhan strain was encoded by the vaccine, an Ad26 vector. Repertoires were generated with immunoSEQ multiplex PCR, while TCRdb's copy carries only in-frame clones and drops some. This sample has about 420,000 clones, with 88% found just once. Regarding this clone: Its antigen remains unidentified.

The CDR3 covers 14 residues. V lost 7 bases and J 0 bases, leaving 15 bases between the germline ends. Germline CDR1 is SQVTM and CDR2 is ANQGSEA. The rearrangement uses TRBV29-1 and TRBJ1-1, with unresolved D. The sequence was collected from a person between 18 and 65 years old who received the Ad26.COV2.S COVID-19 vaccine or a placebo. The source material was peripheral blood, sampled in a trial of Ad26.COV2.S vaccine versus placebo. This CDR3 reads CSARRREMNTEAFF. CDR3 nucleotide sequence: TGCAGCGCCCGGAGACGGGAAATGAACACTGAAGCTTTCTTT.